The 18 T cell receptor beta chains listed next were all sequenced from one sample in a study of blood T cell repertoires in COVID-19. Data came from immunoSEQ multiplex PCR; TCRdb stores just in-frame clones and leaves some out. Altogether 150,000 to 200,000 clones are present, around 81% being singletons, with the ten largest covering 9.5% to 11%. Sequenced material: peripheral blood. The receptors stem from a man aged 60-69 years with active or convalescent COVID-19.

This clone showed up just a few times. This rearrangement joins TRBV19 to TRBJ1-5; no definite D call. The CDR3 consists of 15 residues. Trimming left V 7 bases short and J 0 bases short, with 13 bases between. CDR1 LNHDA and CDR2 SQIVND come from the germline V gene (reference sequence). The CDR3, as DNA: TGTGCCAGTATCGAGGGAATCTATAGCAATCAGCCCCAGCATTTT. Its translation: CASIEGIYSNQPQHF.

The gene calls are TRBV5-4 and TRBJ1-2; TRBD1 aligns across 7 bases. With V trimmed by 0 bases and J by 7 bases, 9 bases remained unmatched. The CDR3 totals 15 residues. The germline CDR1 and CDR2 sequences are SGHNT and YYREEE (reference sequence). The CDR3 DNA is TGTGCCAGCAGCTTGGGGGCAGGGGGGACTCTTGGCTACACCTTC. Amino acid sequence: CASSLGAGGTLGYTF.

The chain uses TRBV28 and TRBJ1-4; 7 nucleotides align to TRBD1. The CDR3 spans 18 residues. Germline lookup yields CDR1 MDHEN and CDR2 SYDVKM. The V and J ends lost 1 base and 7 bases, in that order; junction bases with no gene match: 15. The CDR3, as DNA: TGTGCCAGCAGTTTATATACTACCAGACAGGGTCTATTTGAAAAACTGTTTTTT. Residues: CASSLYTTRQGLFEKLFF.

The V gene is TRBV6-5, the J gene TRBJ1-5; D is possibly TRBD1 (5 bases). V was trimmed by 6 bases and J by 0 bases, leaving 9 bases between them. Germline V CDR1 and CDR2: MNHEY, SVGAGI. The CDR3 runs 14 residues. This CDR3 reads CASRQDNSNQPQHF. DNA of the CDR3: TGTGCCAGCAGGCAGGACAATAGCAATCAGCCCCAGCATTTT.

The chain employs TRBV9 and TRBJ1-1; 8 bases are a match to TRBD1. The V gene's germline CDR1 is SGDLS and CDR2 YYNGEE. This CDR3 contains 17 residues. J lost 0 bases, V lost 0 bases, and 7 bases had no gene match. DNA for the CDR3: TGTGCCAGCAGCGTAGCTACGGGGACAGGAGTGAACACTGAAGCTTTCTTT. This translates into CASSVATGTGVNTEAFF.

The rearrangement uses TRBV3-1 (or the pseudogene TRBV3-2) and TRBJ1-6; unclear D gene. The CDR3 totals 15 residues. Germline assignment: CDR1 LGHDT and CDR2 YNNKEL (reference sequence). V lost 6 bases to trimming and J lost 0 bases, with 9 bases between them. CDR3 sequence: CASRTDSSYNSPLHF. Here the CDR3 DNA reads TGTGCCAGCAGAACAGATAGCTCCTATAATTCACCCCTCCACTTT.

V and J are TRBV19 and TRBJ2-3; no reliable D call. Germline CDR1 and CDR2: LNHDA and SQIVND (reference sequence). This CDR3 spans 14 amino acids. V was pared by 7 bases and J by 1 base, with 12 bases between. CDR3 nucleotide sequence: TGTGCCAGTACCTTGGCGCAGGGCACAGATACGCAGTATTTT. It yields the protein CASTLAQGTDTQYF.

The J gene is TRBJ2-2, the V gene TRBV29-1; TRBD1 might be the D (6 bases). The germline V gene encodes CDR1 SQVTM and CDR2 ANQGSEA. Trimming shortened V by 8 bases and J by 7 bases, and 14 bases separated the two germline ends. The CDR3 is 12 amino acids. CDR3 residues: CSSRQAGGELFF. The CDR3 nucleotides read TGCAGCTCTCGACAGGCGGGCGGGGAGCTGTTTTTT.

This clone was detected only once. The chain employs TRBV6-2 or TRBV6-3 and TRBJ1-1, with no clear D. With 5 bases removed from V and 4 bases from J, the gap between germline ends came to 11 bases. Germline V CDR1 and CDR2: MNHEY, SVGEGT. The CDR3 loop spans 13 amino acids. The CDR3 protein is CASSADRSTEAFF. Here the CDR3 DNA reads TGTGCCAGCAGTGCGGATCGGAGCACTGAAGCTTTCTTT.

The chain links TRBV19 to TRBJ1-5, with D possibly TRBD1 on 6 matching bases. The CDR3 totals 16 residues. V was cut by 6 bases and J by 0 bases, with 15 bases left in between. Germline CDR1 and CDR2: LNHDA and SQIVND (reference sequence). The CDR3 DNA reads TGTGCCAGTAGAGGGGGAGAGGGGTATAGCAATCAGCCCCAGCATTTT. Protein product: CASRGGEGYSNQPQHF.

This clone is a singleton in its sample. The chain carries TRBV11-2 and TRBJ1-4, with TRBD1 identical over 7 bases. V was pared by 5 bases and J by 0 bases, with 3 bases of the junction left unmatched. This CDR3 contains 15 residues. Germline CDR1 reads SGHAT; CDR2 reads FQNNGV. This CDR3 reads CASSTGQATNEKLFF. CDR3 DNA: TGTGCCAGCAGCACCGGACAGGCAACTAATGAAAAACTGTTTTTT. Variable domain in full (rest from reference TRBV11-2 and TRBJ1-4): EAGVAQSPRYKIIEKRQSVAFWCNPISGHATLYWYQQILGQGPKLLIQFQNNGVVDDSQLPKDRFSAERLKGVDSTLKIQPAKLEDSAVYLCASSTGQATNEKLFFGSGTQLSVL.

Here the CDR3 DNA reads TGTGCCAGCAGTGAGGGACAGGGCCACAATGAGCAGTTCTTC. Translation gives CASSEGQGHNEQFF. The chain joins TRBV6-4 to TRBJ2-1, with 9 bases fitting TRBD1. Losses at the gene ends were 3 bases for V and 5 bases for J; bases not matched to a gene: 2. Germline loops: CDR1 MRHNA, CDR2 SNTAGT. The CDR3 totals 14 residues.

The rearrangement joins TRBV18 to TRBJ2-2; TRBD1 aligns across 7 bases. Losses at the gene ends were 8 bases for V and 6 bases for J; bases not matched to a gene: 3. Germline V gene data show CDR1 as KGHSH and CDR2 as LQKENI. CDR3 length: 12 residues. The CDR3 is CASNDRAGELFF. As DNA, the CDR3 is TGTGCCAGCAACGACAGGGCCGGGGAGCTGTTTTTT.

This clone was counted once. The genes are TRBV29-1 and TRBJ2-4, with 10 nucleotides matching TRBD1. Germline loops: CDR1 SQVTM, CDR2 ANQGSEA. The junction had 3 bases not matched to a gene; V was cut back by 4 bases and J by 6 bases. The CDR3 extends over 13 amino acids. This chain's CDR3 is CSVAGQGGNIQYF. In nucleotides, the CDR3 is TGCAGCGTTGCCGGACAGGGGGGAAACATTCAGTACTTC.

The genes are TRBV11-2 and TRBJ1-1, with 8 bases matching TRBD1. Per germline, CDR1 SGHAT and CDR2 FQNNGV. Losses at the gene ends were 3 bases for V and 4 bases for J; bases not matched to a gene: 4. This CDR3 has 14 amino acids. DNA for the CDR3: TGTGCCAGCAGCTTCGGGACAGGATTCACTGAAGCTTTCTTT. Encoded protein: CASSFGTGFTEAFF.

The J gene is TRBJ2-2, the V gene TRBV3-1 (or the pseudogene TRBV3-2), with 7 positions matching TRBD1. Germline-derived CDR1 and CDR2 are LGHDT and YNNKEL (reference sequence). The length of the CDR3 is 16 residues. The trim removed 1 base at V and 2 bases at J, leaving 4 bases unmatched. CDR3 in amino acids: CASSQGRGGNTGELFF. CDR3 nucleotide sequence: TGTGCCAGCAGCCAAGGTCGAGGGGGCAACACCGGGGAGCTGTTTTTT.

A remark on this clone: The same CDR3 arises from other DNA sequences in this sample as well. V usage is TRBV5-1 and J usage is TRBJ1-1, with a weak D call TRBD1 (5 bases). The CDR3 length is 14 residues. Germline loops: CDR1 SGHRS, CDR2 YFSETQ. V lost 3 bases and J 1 base, leaving 10 bases between the germline ends. DNA for the CDR3: TGCGCCAGCAGCTGGGGGGTCGAGAACACTGAAGCTTTCTTT. Translated, it gives CASSWGVENTEAFF.

The chain links TRBV19 to TRBJ1-1; D is perhaps TRBD1 (5 bases). This CDR3 spans 14 amino acids. Germline lookup yields CDR1 LNHDA and CDR2 SQIVND (reference sequence). The V and J ends lost 4 bases and 2 bases respectively, with 11 bases between them. CDR3: CASSTGGYNTEAFF. The CDR3 DNA is TGTGCCAGTAGTACTGGGGGGTACAACACTGAAGCTTTCTTT.